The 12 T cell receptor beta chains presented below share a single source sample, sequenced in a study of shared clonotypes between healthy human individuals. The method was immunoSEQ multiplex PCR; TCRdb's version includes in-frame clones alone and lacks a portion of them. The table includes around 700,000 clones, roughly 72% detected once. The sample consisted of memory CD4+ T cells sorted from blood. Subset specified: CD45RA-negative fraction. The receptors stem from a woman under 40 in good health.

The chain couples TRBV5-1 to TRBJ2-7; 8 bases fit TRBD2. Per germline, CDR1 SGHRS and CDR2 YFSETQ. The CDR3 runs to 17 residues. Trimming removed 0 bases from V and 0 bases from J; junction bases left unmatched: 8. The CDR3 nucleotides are TGCGCCAGCAGCTTGGACAATAGCGGGACTAGCTCCTACGAGCAGTACTTC. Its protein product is CASSLDNSGTSSYEQYF.

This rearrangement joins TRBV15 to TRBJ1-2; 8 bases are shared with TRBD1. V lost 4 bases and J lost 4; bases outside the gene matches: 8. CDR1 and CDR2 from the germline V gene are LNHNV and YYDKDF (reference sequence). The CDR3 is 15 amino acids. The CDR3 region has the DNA TGTGCCACCAGCACCGGACAGGGTTTCAGCTATGGCTACACCTTC. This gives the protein CATSTGQGFSYGYTF.

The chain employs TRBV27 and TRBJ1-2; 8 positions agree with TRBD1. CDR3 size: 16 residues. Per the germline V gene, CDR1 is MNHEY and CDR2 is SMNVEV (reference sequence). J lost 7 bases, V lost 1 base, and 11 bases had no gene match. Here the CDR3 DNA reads TGTGCCAGCAGTTTATTAGGTTCGCAGGGGGCCGGTGGCTACACCTTC. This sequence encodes CASSLLGSQGAGGYTF.

CDR3 coding DNA: TGTGCCAGCAGCTCCCGTGGCGGACTAGCGGGAGAGGGGGAGACCCAGTACTTC. It encodes CASSSRGGLAGEGETQYF. The chain employs TRBV11-2 and TRBJ2-5; TRBD2 aligns across 13 bases. Per germline, CDR1 SGHAT and CDR2 FQNNGV. The CDR3 has 18 amino acids. The V segment lost 4 bases and the J segment 5 bases; nucleotides outside the gene matches: 13.

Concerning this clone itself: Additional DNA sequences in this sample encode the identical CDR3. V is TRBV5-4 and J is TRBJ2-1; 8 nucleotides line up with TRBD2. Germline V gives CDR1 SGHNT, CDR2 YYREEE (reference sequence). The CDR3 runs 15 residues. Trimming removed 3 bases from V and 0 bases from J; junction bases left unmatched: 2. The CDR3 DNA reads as TGTGCCAGCAGCTCCGGGACTAGCTCCTACAATGAGCAGTTCTTC. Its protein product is CASSSGTSSYNEQFF.

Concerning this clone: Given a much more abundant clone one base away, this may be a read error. The CDR3 sequence is CASRTNEKLFF. Written as DNA, the CDR3 is TGTGCCAGCAGAACTAATGAAAAACTGTTTTTT. This chain joins TRBV27 and TRBJ1-4, with unresolved D. The CDR3 is made up of 11 amino acids. V lost 6 bases and J 1 base, leaving 0 bases between the germline ends. Germline V gene sequence: CDR1 MNHEY, CDR2 SMNVEV (reference sequence).

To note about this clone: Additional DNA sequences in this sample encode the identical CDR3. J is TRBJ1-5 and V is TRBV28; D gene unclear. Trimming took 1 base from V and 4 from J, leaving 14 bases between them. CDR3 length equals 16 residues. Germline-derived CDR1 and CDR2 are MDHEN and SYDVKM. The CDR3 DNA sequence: TGTGCCAGCAGTTTATTGGCCAGGTTATCAAATCAGCCCCAGCATTTT. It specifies CASSLLARLSNQPQHF.

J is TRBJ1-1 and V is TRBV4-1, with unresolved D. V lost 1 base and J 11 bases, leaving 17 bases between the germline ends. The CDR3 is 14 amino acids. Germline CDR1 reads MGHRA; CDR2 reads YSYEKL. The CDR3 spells CASSQGIIDKNAFF. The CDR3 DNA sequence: TGCGCCAGCAGCCAAGGCATAATAGATAAGAACGCTTTCTTT.

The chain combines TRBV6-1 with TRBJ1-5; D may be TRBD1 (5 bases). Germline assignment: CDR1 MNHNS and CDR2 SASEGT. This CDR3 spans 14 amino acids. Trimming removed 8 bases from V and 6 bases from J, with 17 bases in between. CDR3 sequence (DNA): TGTGCCAGCGGGGCGTTGGGGGTTTCTCAGCCCCAGCATTTT. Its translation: CASGALGVSQPQHF.

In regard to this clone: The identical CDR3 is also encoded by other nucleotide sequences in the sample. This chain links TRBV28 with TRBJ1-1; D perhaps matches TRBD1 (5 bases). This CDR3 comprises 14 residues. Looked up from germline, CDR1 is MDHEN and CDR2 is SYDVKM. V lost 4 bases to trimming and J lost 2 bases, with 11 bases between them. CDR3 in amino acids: CASSSGHPNTEAFF. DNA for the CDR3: TGTGCCAGCAGTTCCGGACACCCTAACACTGAAGCTTTCTTT. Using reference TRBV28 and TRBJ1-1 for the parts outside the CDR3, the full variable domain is DVKVTQSSRYLVKRTGEKVFLECVQDMDHENMFWYRQDPGLGLRLIYFSYDVKMKEKGDIPEGYSVSREKKERFSLILESASTNQTSMYLCASSSGHPNTEAFFGQGTRLTVV.

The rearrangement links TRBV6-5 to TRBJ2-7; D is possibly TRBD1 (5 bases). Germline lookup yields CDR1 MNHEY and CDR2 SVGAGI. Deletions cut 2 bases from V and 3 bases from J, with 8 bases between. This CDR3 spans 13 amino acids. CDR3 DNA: TGTGCCAGCAGTTACGGGGCTTACTACGAGCAGTACTTC. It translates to CASSYGAYYEQYF.

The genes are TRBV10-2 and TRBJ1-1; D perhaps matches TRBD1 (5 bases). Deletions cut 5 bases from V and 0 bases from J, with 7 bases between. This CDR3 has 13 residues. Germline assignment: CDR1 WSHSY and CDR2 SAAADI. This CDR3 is CASSWGVNTEAFF. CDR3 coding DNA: TGCGCCAGCAGTTGGGGGGTGAACACTGAAGCTTTCTTT.